This T cell receptor beta chain was profiled in a study of radiotherapy plus CTLA-4 blockade in lung cancer. Study-level background: Among enrolled patients, less than 20% responded and approximately 33% achieved disease control. General study points: Radiotherapy was combined with ipilimumab, and tumor-derived TCR clones then expanded in blood.

The CDR3 has 16 amino acids. CDR1 and CDR2 (germline): SEHNR, FQNEAQ (reference sequence). Trimming left V 2 bases short and J 5 bases short, with 18 bases between. Ipilimumab CTLA-4 blockade and focal radiation were given to patients with chemo-refractory metastatic non-small-cell lung cancer. The table came from immunoSEQ multiplex PCR; TCRdb's copy has only in-frame clones and leaves some out. The sample lists more than 25,000 clones; approximately 80% were seen once. As concerns this clone: Its target is not known.

This TCR derives from a human donor with non-small cell lung cancer that progressed on radiotherapy plus ipilimumab. The specimen was peripheral blood, collected from a patient treated with radiotherapy plus ipilimumab. This sequence joins TRBV7-9 and TRBJ2-5; D uncertain. Written as DNA, the CDR3 is TGTGCCAGCAGCTTACTAAGCCCTCTGGGGTGGGAGACCCAGTACTTC. Translated: CASSLLSPLGWETQYF. The whole variable domain, remainder taken from reference TRBV7-9 and TRBJ2-5, is DTGVSQNPRHKITKRGQNVTFRCDPISEHNRLYWYRQTLGQGPEFLTYFQNEAQLEKSRLLSDRFSAERPKGSFSTLEIQRTEQGDSAMYLCASSLLSPLGWETQYFGPGTRLLVL.